The 29 T cell receptor beta chains below come from one sample, sequenced in a study of PD-1 blockade in classical Hodgkin lymphoma. All trial patients relapsed after autologous stem cell transplantation. Thawed PBMCs yielded CD4+ T cells through magnetic negative selection. The repertoire was sequenced with immunoSEQ multiplex PCR; TCRdb's copy has only in-frame clones and lacks some. The sample contains approximately 25,000 clones, less than 90% of which appear only once. Sequenced material: CD4+ T cells from blood, taken at baseline. These receptors originate from a human donor with classical Hodgkin lymphoma.

The chain is built from TRBV29-1 and TRBJ2-5; 10 bases line up with TRBD2. The CDR3 length is 17 residues. In germline, CDR1 is SQVTM, CDR2 ANQGSEA. With V trimmed by 3 bases and J by 4 bases, 14 bases remained unmatched. The CDR3 region is CSVELQRGGHFTETQYF. CDR3 sequence (DNA): TGCAGCGTTGAGTTGCAGCGGGGGGGCCATTTTACAGAGACCCAGTACTTC.

The chain uses TRBV5-1 and TRBJ2-5; D uncertain. Trimming cost V 4 bases and J 5 bases, with 12 bases left between them. The CDR3 runs 13 residues. Germline lookup yields CDR1 SGHRS and CDR2 YFSETQ. The chain's CDR3 is CASSPGPVETQYF. The CDR3 coding sequence is TGCGCCAGCAGCCCCGGTCCAGTTGAGACCCAGTACTTC.

The rearrangement uses TRBV12-2 and TRBJ1-2; the D call TRBD1 from the table was never checked on the DNA. TRBV12-2 is designated a pseudogene. There are 16 residues in the CDR3. CDR3 in amino acids: CASRSGGKGLNYGYTF. DNA for the CDR3: TGTGCAAGTCGCTCAGGGGGGAAGGGGCTAAACTATGGCTACACCTTC.

The V call is TRBV13, the J call TRBJ2-5; perhaps TRBD2 as D (5 bases). The CDR3 loop spans 13 amino acids. CDR1 and CDR2 (germline): PRHDT, FYEKMQ (reference sequence). The V and J ends lost 3 bases and 2 bases respectively, with 7 bases between them. The CDR3 here is CASSFRGQETQYF. CDR3 DNA: TGTGCCAGCAGCTTTCGGGGTCAAGAGACCCAGTACTTC.

The sample holds a few counts of this clone. The chain joins TRBV19 to TRBJ1-5; a possible D gene is TRBD1 (5 bases). The length of the CDR3 is 15 residues. Trimming pared 4 bases from V and 0 bases from J, leaving 10 bases between. Germline-derived CDR1 and CDR2 are LNHDA and SQIVND (reference sequence). The CDR3 loop is CASSKGTASNQPQHF. The CDR3 DNA reads as TGTGCCAGTAGTAAGGGGACGGCTAGCAATCAGCCCCAGCATTTT. Variable domain in full (rest from reference TRBV19 and TRBJ1-5): DGGITQSPKYLFRKEGQNVTLSCEQNLNHDAMYWYRQDPGQGLRLIYYSQIVNDFQKGDIAEGYSVSREKKESFPLTVTSAQKNPTAFYLCASSKGTASNQPQHFGDGTRLSIL.

The chain combines TRBV5-6 with TRBJ1-2; D ambiguous. The germline V and J ends were trimmed by 0 bases and 2 bases, with 5 bases remaining between them. The CDR3 has 13 residues. CDR1 and CDR2 from the germline V gene are SGHDT and YYEEEE. CDR3 coding DNA: TGTGCCAGCAGCTTGGGTCAGAACTATGGCTACACCTTC. Its translation is CASSLGQNYGYTF.

The chain has TRBV28 and TRBJ1-5; no definite D call. Trimming removed 4 bases from V and 4 bases from J, with 8 bases in between. Germline loops: CDR1 MDHEN, CDR2 SYDVKM. This CDR3 comprises 13 residues. The CDR3 sequence is CASSYSSNQPQHF. The CDR3, as DNA: TGTGCCAGCAGTTATTCCTCTAATCAGCCCCAGCATTTT.

The chain uses TRBV7-9 and TRBJ2-5; D is uncertain. This CDR3 region has 14 residues. V lost 1 base, J lost 1 base, and 7 bases lay in between. Germline V gene data show CDR1 as SEHNR and CDR2 as FQNEAQ (reference sequence). The CDR3 sequence: CASSLGEAQETQYF. The CDR3 coding sequence is TGTGCCAGCAGCTTAGGAGAGGCCCAAGAGACCCAGTACTTC.

The genes are TRBV30 and TRBJ1-1; D gene ambiguous. This CDR3 has 12 residues. Germline-derived CDR1 and CDR2 are GTSNPN and SVGIG (reference sequence). V was cut by 4 bases and J by 4 bases, with 10 bases left in between. CDR3 residues: CAWNRVGTEAFF. The CDR3 DNA reads TGTGCCTGGAATAGAGTTGGCACTGAAGCTTTCTTT.

This clone was detected only once. This chain connects TRBV27 to TRBJ1-1; the D is unclear. Trimming pared 3 bases from V and 0 bases from J, leaving 5 bases between. Germline CDR1 reads MNHEY; CDR2 reads SMNVEV (reference sequence). CDR3 length: 13 residues. CDR3 DNA: TGTGCCAGCAGTTTGAAGATGAACACTGAAGCTTTCTTT. Its translation: CASSLKMNTEAFF.

V gene TRBV7-8 combines with J gene TRBJ2-7; 11 positions agree with TRBD2. Germline values: CDR1 SGHVS, CDR2 FQNEAQ. The CDR3 extends over 15 amino acids. V shed 2 bases, J shed 6 bases, and the junction held 6 bases outside the gene matches. This CDR3 reads CASSLYASGGFEQYF. DNA of the CDR3: TGTGCCAGCAGCTTATACGCTAGCGGGGGGTTCGAGCAGTACTTC.

The genes are TRBV28 and TRBJ1-6, with no clear D. CDR3 length: 12 residues. V was shortened by 5 bases and J by 7 bases, with 6 bases between the two germline ends. The germline V gene encodes CDR1 MDHEN and CDR2 SYDVKM. As DNA, the CDR3 is TGTGCCAGCAGTCGACTAAATTCACCCCTCCACTTT. Translating it yields CASSRLNSPLHF.

The chain has TRBV19 and TRBJ1-3; D possibly corresponds to TRBD1 (6 bases). Germline CDR1 LNHDA, CDR2 SQIVND (reference sequence). The CDR3 runs to 15 residues. V was clipped by 6 bases and J by 5 bases, with 17 bases between them. In DNA, the CDR3 is TGTGCCAGTAGCCTTACAGGGAGGACACGAAACACCATATATTTT. It codes for CASSLTGRTRNTIYF.

The genes are TRBV6-5 and TRBJ1-2; 9 nucleotides match TRBD1. CDR1 MNHEY and CDR2 SVGAGI come from the germline V gene. V trimming: 4 bases; J trimming: 8 bases; junction bases outside the gene matches: 5. CDR3 length equals 13 residues. The CDR3 DNA reads TGTGCCAGCAGTTCACAGGGGGCGCGGGGCTACACCTTC. Translating it yields CASSSQGARGYTF.

The chain recombines TRBV7-7 with TRBJ2-1, with a possible D match to TRBD1 (5 bases). V was shortened by 5 bases and J by 1 base, with 12 bases between the two germline ends. CDR1 and CDR2 from the germline V gene are SSHAT and FNYEAQ (reference sequence). The CDR3 length is 15 residues. In DNA form, the CDR3 reads TGTGCCAGCAGCCTGGACACCCAATCCTACAATGAGCAGTTCTTC. Protein: CASSLDTQSYNEQFF.

The chain employs TRBV7-2 and TRBJ2-2; possibly TRBD2 for D (6 bases). V dropped 0 bases and J dropped 1 base, with 6 bases sitting between them. This CDR3 spans 15 amino acids. Germline V gene sequence: CDR1 SGHTA, CDR2 FQGNSA. DNA for the CDR3: TGTGCCAGCAGCTTAGCGGGGGGGAACACCGGGGAGCTGTTTTTT. Its translation: CASSLAGGNTGELFF.

The chain couples TRBV25-1 to TRBJ2-3, with D perhaps matching TRBD1 or TRBD2 (5 bases each). Germline CDR1 is MGHDK and CDR2 is SYGVNS. The CDR3 has 14 amino acids. Trimming took off 1 base at V and 7 bases at J, with 12 bases between the two ends. The CDR3 is CASSESTWGNTQYF. CDR3 nucleotide sequence: TGTGCCAGCAGTGAATCGACGTGGGGGAATACGCAGTATTTT.

The chain couples TRBV6-5 to TRBJ1-2; D is possibly TRBD1 (5 bases). Trimming left V 6 bases short and J 5 bases short, with 13 bases between. The CDR3 loop spans 13 amino acids. Looked up from germline, CDR1 is MNHEY and CDR2 is SVGAGI. The CDR3 protein is CASRDTKGYGYTF. The CDR3 coding sequence is TGTGCCAGCAGGGACACGAAGGGTTATGGCTACACCTTC.

The genes are TRBV11-2 and TRBJ2-7; 7 nucleotides match TRBD1. The V gene end was trimmed by 3 bases and the J gene end by 2 bases; junction bases not matched to a gene: 4. Per the germline V gene, CDR1 is SGHAT and CDR2 is FQNNGV. CDR3 length: 14 residues. CDR3 coding DNA: TGTGCCAGCAGCTTGCTACAGGGGCCCTACGAGCAGTACTTC. It is translated as CASSLLQGPYEQYF.

The table lists this clone with a few counts. The chain has TRBV7-3 and TRBJ1-1; D is ambiguous. Germline assignment: CDR1 SGHTA and CDR2 FQGTGA. The V end lost 5 bases, the J end lost 0 bases, and 7 bases lay between the germline ends. This CDR3 has 13 residues. In DNA form, the CDR3 reads TGTGCCAGCAGCCAGAACATGAACACTGAAGCTTTCTTT. Translation gives CASSQNMNTEAFF.

The chain is built from TRBV30 and TRBJ1-4; D gene unclear. The germline V and J ends were trimmed by 1 base and 10 bases, with 7 bases remaining between them. The CDR3 runs 11 residues. Germline V gene lookup returns CDR1 GTSNPN and CDR2 SVGIG (reference sequence). CDR3 amino acids: CAWSESRKLFF. The CDR3 DNA is TGTGCCTGGAGTGAATCGAGAAAACTGTTTTTT. Supplemented by reference TRBV30 and TRBJ1-4, the full variable domain reads SQTIHQWPATLVQPVGSPLSLECTVEGTSNPNLYWYRQAAGRGLQLLFYSVGIGQISSEVPQNLSASRPQDRQFILSSKKLLLSDSGFYLCAWSESRKLFFGSGTQLSVL.

This chain connects TRBV11-3 to TRBJ1-6, with 8 bases identical to TRBD1. The junction had 6 bases not matched to a gene; V was cut back by 5 bases and J by 9 bases. Germline lookup yields CDR1 SGHNT and CDR2 YENEEA. CDR3 length: 14 amino acids. In DNA, the CDR3 is TGTGCCAGCAGCCGGGGACAGGTTGGTTCACCCCTCCACTTT. This encodes CASSRGQVGSPLHF.

This sequence joins TRBV6-1 and TRBJ1-2, with D unresolved. From germline, CDR1 is MNHNS and CDR2 SASEGT. The CDR3 is made up of 13 amino acids. Trimming shortened V by 5 bases and J by 8 bases, and 15 bases separated the two germline ends. The DNA of the CDR3 is TGTGCCAGCAGTCACAGCAACATGGGAGGCTACACCTTC. Its protein product is CASSHSNMGGYTF.

The genes are TRBV14 and TRBJ1-2; no definite D call. Germline loops: CDR1 SGHDN, CDR2 FVKESK. V was cut by 6 bases and J by 2 bases, with 16 bases left in between. This CDR3 has 15 residues. The CDR3, as DNA: TGTGCCAGCAGTCGGTTCGCTCAATGGAACTATGGCTACACCTTC. Protein: CASSRFAQWNYGYTF.

This clone was counted a few times. The chain couples TRBV2 to TRBJ1-2, with no clear D. Germline V gene data show CDR1 as SNHLY and CDR2 as FYNNEI. V lost 2 bases and J 6 bases, leaving 10 bases between the germline ends. This CDR3 comprises 13 residues. In DNA form, the CDR3 reads TGTGCCAGCAGTGAACTGGGAGGCGATGGCTACACCTTC. It specifies CASSELGGDGYTF.

This clone occurred once. V is TRBV11-3 and J is TRBJ2-1; perhaps TRBD1 as D (6 bases). The CDR3 runs 15 residues. V was cut by 5 bases and J by 1 base, with 12 bases left in between. Per germline, CDR1 SGHNT and CDR2 YENEEA. CDR3 nucleotide sequence: TGTGCCAGCAGCCTTCGGACAGTTTCCTACAATGAGCAGTTCTTC. Translated, it gives CASSLRTVSYNEQFF.

This clone has more than one count but fewer than ten. This chain uses TRBV5-4 with TRBJ2-1, with 10 bases aligning to TRBD2. This CDR3 has 14 amino acids. Germline CDR1 and CDR2: SGHNT and YYREEE (reference sequence). V lost 2 bases to trimming and J lost 8 bases; unmatched junction nucleotides: 4. The CDR3 DNA sequence: TGTGCCAGCAGCTTTCTAGCGGGGGTGGATGAGCAGTTCTTC. Translated, it gives CASSFLAGVDEQFF.

The table lists this clone with a few counts. This chain uses TRBV7-9 with TRBJ2-2; 8 nucleotides agree with TRBD1. V lost 5 bases, J lost 0 bases, and 2 bases stayed unmatched. CDR3 size: 15 residues. Germline values: CDR1 SEHNR, CDR2 FQNEAQ (reference sequence). CDR3 sequence: CASSPGGANTGELFF. The CDR3 region has the DNA TGTGCCAGCAGCCCAGGGGGCGCGAACACCGGGGAGCTGTTTTTT.

CDR3 protein: CASSPSGGYGYTF. CDR3 nucleotides: TGTGCCAGCAGTCCCTCAGGGGGCTATGGCTACACCTTC. V gene TRBV27 combines with J gene TRBJ1-2, with 7 nucleotides matching TRBD1. The CDR3 extends over 13 amino acids. J gave up 4 bases and V 5 bases, and 4 bases lay outside the gene matches. Looked up from germline, CDR1 is MNHEY and CDR2 is SMNVEV (reference sequence).